This T cell receptor (beta chain) comes out of a study of graft-versus-host responses after intestinal transplantation. At the level of the study: Recipients received multivisceral, liver-intestinal, or isolated intestinal transplants.

Only in-frame clones appear in the TCRdb table, and some are missing; sequencing was by immunoSEQ multiplex PCR. The table shows 85,000 to 90,000 clones, with about nine tenths occurring only once. The CDR3 has 14 residues. About this clone itself: Its antigen is not known.

Broader study findings: Allograft clonal ratios (graft-versus-host to host-versus-graft) were high in patients who had graft-donor T cell macrochimerism. Recipient bone marrow held GvH clones, some seen earlier in ileum or blood. Early post-transplant HvG declines showed an association with peak circulating GvH clone levels.

The TCR originated in a human donor who received an intestinal transplant. This sample comprised unstimulated CD4+ T cells sorted from spleen or lymph node cells, obtained before intestinal transplant. The chain couples TRBV21-1 to TRBJ1-6. TRBV21-1 is a recognized pseudogene. The CDR3 DNA reads as TGTGCCAGCAGCAAAGGTCTACGGAATTCACCCCTCCACTTT. Translation gives CASSKGLRNSPLHF.